The TCR beta chain under discussion was sequenced for a study of immune evolution from preneoplasia to lung adenocarcinoma. Here immunoSEQ multiplex PCR was the method, and the copy in TCRdb shows in-frame clones only, minus some. In the table there are approximately 2,500 clones, under 90% of which are singletons. This clone was counted between two and nine times. As yet, its antigen is unknown. Its ends do not fully match the called genes, so a read error is possible. H&E slides confirmed each diagnosis, reviewed by two pathologists independently. Macro-dissection enriched premalignant or tumor cells before nucleic acid extraction. CDR1 and CDR2 from the germline V gene are SSHAT and FNYEAQ (reference sequence). This CDR3 is 14 amino acids long. General study results and limits: From normal lung to invasive adenocarcinoma, top clone frequencies appeared to decrease. Later-stage lesions appeared to have more T cells, more diversity, less clonality.

This chain connects TRBV7-7 to TRBJ2-2, with 7 nucleotides matching TRBD1. This TCR came from a person between 60 and 80 years old with invasive lung adenocarcinoma. The sequencing input was FFPE invasive lung adenocarcinoma tissue. DNA for the CDR3: TGTGCTAGCAGCTCCGGGACAGACACCGGGGAGCTGTTTTTT. Translated, it gives CASSSGTDTGELFF.